The source of this T cell receptor (beta chain) is a study of T cell responses to AZD1222 COVID-19 vaccine. The study's findings and limits: In a largely white British group with more females than males, clonal diversity was possibly underestimated. Baseline serology detected seropositivity in only a handful of AZD1222 recipients.

The V gene lost 7 bases and the J gene lost 3 bases, with 13 bases spanning the gap. Germline V lookup: CDR1 SGHDT, CDR2 YYEEEE. This CDR3 spans 14 amino acids. Only in-frame clones appear in the TCRdb table, and some are missing; sequencing was by immunoSEQ multiplex PCR. The sample yields around 200,000 clones, approximately 91% seen once. About this clone: Its antigen is not known.

The specimen was peripheral blood, collected on day 0 of AZD1222 vaccination. The sequence came from an adult in good health. This chain uses TRBV5-6 with TRBJ2-2; TRBD1 is a possible D gene (5 bases). CDR3 DNA: TGTGCCAGCTGGGGCTTTGGCGACACCGGGGAGCTGTTTTTT. This codes for CASWGFGDTGELFF.